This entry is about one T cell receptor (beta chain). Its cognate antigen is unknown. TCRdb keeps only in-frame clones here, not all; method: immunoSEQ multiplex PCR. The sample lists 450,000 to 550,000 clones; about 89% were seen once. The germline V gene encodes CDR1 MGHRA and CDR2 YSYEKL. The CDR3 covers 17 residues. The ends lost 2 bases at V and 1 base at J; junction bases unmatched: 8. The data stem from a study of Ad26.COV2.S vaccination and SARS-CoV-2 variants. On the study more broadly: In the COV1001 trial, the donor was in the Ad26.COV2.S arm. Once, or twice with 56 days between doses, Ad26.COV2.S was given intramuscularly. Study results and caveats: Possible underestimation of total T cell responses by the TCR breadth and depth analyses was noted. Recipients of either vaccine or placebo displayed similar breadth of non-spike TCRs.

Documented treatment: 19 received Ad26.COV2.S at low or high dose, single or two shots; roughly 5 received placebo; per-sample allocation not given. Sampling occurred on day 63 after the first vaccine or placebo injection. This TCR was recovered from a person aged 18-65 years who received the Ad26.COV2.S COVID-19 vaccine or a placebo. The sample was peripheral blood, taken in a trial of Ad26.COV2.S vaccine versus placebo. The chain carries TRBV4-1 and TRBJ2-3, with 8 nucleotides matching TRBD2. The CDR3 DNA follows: TGCGCCAGCAGCCAACCCGTTTCGGGGGGGGGCACAGATACGCAGTATTTT. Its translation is CASSQPVSGGGTDTQYF.